The 18 T cell receptor beta chains listed next were all sequenced from one sample in a study of blood T cell repertoires in COVID-19. Method: immunoSEQ multiplex PCR; TCRdb's copy keeps in-frame clones and lacks some. The sample includes more than 300,000 clones, 90% to 95% of them seen just once. Sequenced material: PBMCs or T cells enriched from blood (not recorded which). The receptors were gathered from a woman between 40 and 50 years old who had been exposed to COVID-19.

For this clone: In the same sample, other DNA sequences code for this CDR3. This chain connects TRBV5-1 to TRBJ2-7; TRBD2 agrees at 8 bases. The CDR3 sequence is 15 residues long. The V and J ends lost 1 base and 1 base, in that order; junction bases with no gene match: 4. The germline V gene has CDR1 SGHRS and CDR2 YFSETQ. This CDR3 reads CASSLSGGSSYEQYF. DNA for the CDR3: TGCGCCAGCAGCTTGAGCGGGGGATCGTCCTACGAGCAGTACTTC.

This chain links TRBV10-1 with TRBJ2-1, with 8 bases matching TRBD2. This CDR3 contains 14 residues. The trim removed 3 bases at V and 7 bases at J, leaving 5 bases unmatched. Germline-derived CDR1 and CDR2 are WNHNN and SYGVQD (reference sequence). The CDR3 loop reads CASSDPGGVNEQFF. DNA of the CDR3: TGCGCCAGCAGTGATCCGGGAGGGGTGAATGAGCAGTTCTTC.

The chain uses TRBV11-2 and TRBJ1-1; tentatively, D is TRBD1 (5 bases). V was pared by 5 bases and J by 10 bases, with 14 bases between. Looked up from germline, CDR1 is SGHAT and CDR2 is FQNNGV. The CDR3 has 12 amino acids. The CDR3 spells CASSPALRGAFF. The DNA of the CDR3 is TGTGCCAGCAGCCCAGCTTTAAGGGGAGCTTTCTTT.

The chain carries TRBV7-6 and TRBJ2-7, with TRBD2 as a possible D gene (6 bases). The CDR3 extends over 16 amino acids. Germline CDR1 reads SGHVS; CDR2 reads FNYEAQ. V was shortened by 5 bases and J by 0 bases, with 17 bases between the two germline ends. CDR3 in DNA: TGTGCCAGCAGCGGCCCCGGGGGACCAACCTCCTACGAGCAGTACTTC. Its protein is CASSGPGGPTSYEQYF. The full variable domain, its missing parts supplied by reference TRBV7-6 and TRBJ2-7, is GAGVSQSPRYKVTKRGQDVALRCDPISGHVSLYWYRQALGQGPEFLTYFNYEAQQDKSGLPNDRFSAERPEGSISTLTIQRTEQRDSAMYRCASSGPGGPTSYEQYFGPGTRLTVT.

This chain uses TRBV19 with TRBJ2-2; 10 bases are shared with TRBD1. Germline values: CDR1 LNHDA, CDR2 SQIVND (reference sequence). The CDR3 spans 19 residues. V dropped 5 bases and J dropped 2; count of bases not matched to a gene: 14. The chain's CDR3 is CASSPHRQGARYNTGELFF. CDR3 bases: TGTGCCAGTAGTCCCCATCGACAGGGGGCGCGGTATAACACCGGGGAGCTGTTTTTT. Based on the CDR3 plus reference TRBV19 and TRBJ2-2, the full variable domain is DGGITQSPKYLFRKEGQNVTLSCEQNLNHDAMYWYRQDPGQGLRLIYYSQIVNDFQKGDIAEGYSVSREKKESFPLTVTSAQKNPTAFYLCASSPHRQGARYNTGELFFGEGSRLTVL.

This clone occurred once. V gene TRBV27 combines with J gene TRBJ1-5, with a tentative D call TRBD1 (5 bases). The germline V and J ends were trimmed by 7 bases and 4 bases, with 14 bases remaining between them. CDR3 length: 14 amino acids. Germline V gives CDR1 MNHEY, CDR2 SMNVEV (reference sequence). The chain's CDR3 is CASTLYGGNQPQHF. DNA of the CDR3: TGTGCCAGCACCCTTTACGGGGGGAATCAGCCCCAGCATTTT.

The chain uses TRBV7-6 and TRBJ2-2; D remains ambiguous. Trimming left V 3 bases short and J 7 bases short, with 12 bases between. Looked up from germline, CDR1 is SGHVS and CDR2 is FNYEAQ. CDR3 length: 14 residues. The CDR3 here is CASSLLAYGGELFF. CDR3 DNA sequence: TGTGCCAGCAGCTTGTTAGCTTACGGCGGGGAGCTGTTTTTT. Using reference TRBV7-6 and TRBJ2-2 for the parts outside the CDR3, the full variable domain is GAGVSQSPRYKVTKRGQDVALRCDPISGHVSLYWYRQALGQGPEFLTYFNYEAQQDKSGLPNDRFSAERPEGSISTLTIQRTEQRDSAMYRCASSLLAYGGELFFGEGSRLTVL.

The rearrangement links TRBV11-3 to TRBJ2-1; tentative D call: TRBD2 (7 bases). In germline, CDR1 is SGHNT, CDR2 YENEEA. CDR3 length equals 15 residues. The V end was cut by 0 bases, the J end by 8 bases, with 14 bases between. CDR3 region: CASSLEGRGGDEQFF. CDR3 DNA: TGTGCCAGCAGCTTAGAAGGGAGGGGGGGTGATGAGCAGTTCTTC.

This rearrangement joins TRBV18 to TRBJ2-1; 7 positions match TRBD2. V gave up 4 bases and J gave up 1 base; unmatched junction bases: 7. Germline V lookup: CDR1 KGHSH, CDR2 LQKENI. The CDR3 covers 16 residues. The CDR3 spells CASSQNGGKSYNEQFF. The CDR3 DNA follows: TGTGCCAGCTCACAGAACGGGGGGAAATCCTACAATGAGCAGTTCTTC. Complete variable domain (other parts from reference TRBV18 and TRBJ2-1): NAGVMQNPRHLVRRRGQEARLRCSPMKGHSHVYWYRQLPEEGLKFMVYLQKENIIDESGMPKERFSAEFPKEGPSILRIQQVVRGDSAAYFCASSQNGGKSYNEQFFGPGTRLTVL.

The chain couples TRBV13 to TRBJ2-7; 8 bases are a match to TRBD2. This CDR3 is built from 15 residues. The trim removed 5 bases at V and 7 bases at J, leaving 13 bases unmatched. Germline CDR1 and CDR2: PRHDT and FYEKMQ (reference sequence). CDR3 amino acids: CASSHKVGGGLEQYF. In DNA, the CDR3 is TGTGCCAGCAGCCACAAAGTCGGGGGGGGCCTTGAGCAGTACTTC.

The chain is built from TRBV5-1 and TRBJ1-1; no clear D. The CDR3 length is 14 residues. V was shortened by 4 bases and J by 1 base, with 11 bases between the two germline ends. CDR1 SGHRS and CDR2 YFSETQ come from the germline V gene. The CDR3 protein is CASSHGRGNTEAFF. In nucleotides, the CDR3 is TGCGCCAGCAGCCACGGGCGGGGGAACACTGAAGCTTTCTTT.

The chain is built from TRBV19 and TRBJ1-4; 7 nucleotides match TRBD1. V was pared by 5 bases and J by 5 bases, with 8 bases of the junction left unmatched. The CDR3 has 15 amino acids. Germline V lookup: CDR1 LNHDA, CDR2 SQIVND (reference sequence). In nucleotides, the CDR3 is TGTGCCAGTAGTCTTCTGGGACAGTTAAATGAAAAACTGTTTTTT. This gives the protein CASSLLGQLNEKLFF.

This clone appeared a few times. The chain uses TRBV5-5 and TRBJ2-4, with D possibly being TRBD1 (7 bases). CDR1 SGHKS and CDR2 YYEKEE come from the germline V gene (reference sequence). The V gene lost 1 base and the J gene lost 0 bases, with 14 bases spanning the gap. CDR3 length: 17 residues. The CDR3 sequence: CASSLRGTEIAKNIQYF. The CDR3 DNA follows: TGTGCCAGCAGCTTGCGGGGGACAGAGATAGCCAAAAACATTCAGTACTTC. The whole variable domain, filled in from reference TRBV5-5 and TRBJ2-4, reads DAGVTQSPTHLIKTRGQQVTLRCSPISGHKSVSWYQQVLGQGPQFIFQYYEKEERGRGNFPDRFSARQFPNYSSELNVNALLLGDSALYLCASSLRGTEIAKNIQYFGAGTRLSVL.

The V and J genes are TRBV13 and TRBJ2-4; the D gene is possibly TRBD1 (7 bases). This CDR3 comprises 15 residues. V was pared by 5 bases and J by 5 bases, with 16 bases between. Germline assignment: CDR1 PRHDT and CDR2 FYEKMQ (reference sequence). CDR3 nucleotide sequence: TGTGCCAGCAGCCAGGAGGGGGCCCCAGAAAACATTCAGTACTTC. Translated, it gives CASSQEGAPENIQYF.

The chain recombines TRBV30 with TRBJ2-7; 8 nucleotides match TRBD2. V shed 8 bases, J shed 5 bases, and the junction held 11 bases outside the gene matches. CDR3 size: 13 residues. Germline V gene sequence: CDR1 GTSNPN, CDR2 SVGIG (reference sequence). The CDR3 coding sequence is TGTGCCGGCGGACGGGGGGGGAACGACGAGCAGTACTTC. As protein: CAGGRGGNDEQYF.

The J gene is TRBJ1-1, the V gene TRBV27, with a tentative D call TRBD1 (5 bases). CDR3 size: 13 residues. V lost 5 bases and J lost 6, with 13 bases in between. Looked up from germline, CDR1 is MNHEY and CDR2 is SMNVEV (reference sequence). The DNA for the CDR3 is TGTGCCAGCAGTCATGGCAGGGCTTCTGAAGCTTTCTTT. Amino acids: CASSHGRASEAFF.

This clone has a single count. The chain carries TRBV11-3 and TRBJ2-3; 9 bases are shared with TRBD2. Germline lookup yields CDR1 SGHNT and CDR2 YENEEA. The CDR3 is 15 residues long. V lost 4 bases and J lost 2; bases outside the gene matches: 4. The CDR3 here is CASSSRGGTTDTQYF. In DNA form, the CDR3 reads TGTGCCAGCAGCTCGCGGGGGGGAACCACAGATACGCAGTATTTT.

This clone was seen just once. One end of the junction fails to match germline, which may point to a read error. The rearrangement joins TRBV7-7 to TRBJ2-2, with 12 bases fitting TRBD2. This CDR3 is 15 amino acids long. Germline loops: CDR1 SSHAT, CDR2 FNYEAQ (reference sequence). CDR3 nucleotides: TGTGCTAGCAGACTAGCGGGAGCAAACACCGGGGAGCTGTTTTTT. Translation: CASRLAGANTGELFF.